This T cell receptor (beta chain) came from a study of cytomegalovirus exposure and HLA in healthy donors. The ends lost 3 bases at V and 6 bases at J; junction bases unmatched: 4. The germline CDR1 and CDR2 sequences are SGHRS and YFSETQ. This CDR3 contains 14 residues. PCR was performed using 60 Vbeta and 13 Jbeta primers. Here immunoSEQ multiplex PCR was the method, and the copy in TCRdb shows in-frame clones only, minus some. The sample has under 300,000 clones; about 66% are singletons. The material sequenced was PBMCs. This sequence originates from a female donor in good health and CMV-seronegative. The V gene is TRBV5-1, the J gene TRBJ2-7; 12 bases map to TRBD1. The CDR3 bases are TGCGCCAGCAGCTCCGGGACAGGGGGCCTCGAGCAGTACTTC. Translation gives CASSSGTGGLEQYF.